This TCR beta chain comes out of a study of cytomegalovirus exposure and HLA in healthy donors. Study results and limitations: TCR beta chains associated with HLA were, in a later analysis, more clonally expanded than equally common others.

V was shortened by 5 bases and J by 4 bases, with 11 bases between the two germline ends. The CDR3 runs to 13 residues. CDR1 and CDR2 (germline): SGHAT, FQNNGV. Primers included in the PCR were 60 Vbeta and 13 Jbeta primers. The protocol was immunoSEQ multiplex PCR, while the TCRdb copy is restricted to in-frame clones and leaves out a portion. The sample records tens of thousands of clones, approximately 70% being singletons. For this clone: Its matching antigen is unknown.

The receptor's source is a man in his fifties in good health and CMV-seronegative. V is TRBV11-2 and J is TRBJ2-5; possible D gene TRBD2, 5 bases. Sample: PBMCs. CDR3 DNA sequence: TGTGCCAGCAGCACAAGCGGTATAGAGACCCAGTACTTC. It is translated as CASSTSGIETQYF.